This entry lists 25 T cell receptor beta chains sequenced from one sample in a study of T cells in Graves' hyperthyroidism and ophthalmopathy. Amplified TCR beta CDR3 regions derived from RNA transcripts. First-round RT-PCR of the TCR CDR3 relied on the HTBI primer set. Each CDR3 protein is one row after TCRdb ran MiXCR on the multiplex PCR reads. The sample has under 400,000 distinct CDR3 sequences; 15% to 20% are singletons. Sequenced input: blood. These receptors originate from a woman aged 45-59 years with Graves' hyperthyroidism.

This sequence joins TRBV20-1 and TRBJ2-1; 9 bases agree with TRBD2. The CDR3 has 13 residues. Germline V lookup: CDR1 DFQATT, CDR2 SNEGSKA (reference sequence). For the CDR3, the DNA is TGCGCTCAGCAGCGGGAGGCATACAATGAGCAGTTCTTC. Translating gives CAQQREAYNEQFF.

The chain's CDR3 is CASTAIGNTEAFF. The CDR3, as DNA: TGTGCCAGTACCGCGATCGGAAACACTGAAGCTTTCTTT. The chain recombines TRBV19 with TRBJ1-1; D is undetermined. The CDR3 contains 13 residues. V dropped 7 bases and J dropped 2 bases, with 11 bases sitting between them. Germline V gives CDR1 LNHDA, CDR2 SQIVND (reference sequence).

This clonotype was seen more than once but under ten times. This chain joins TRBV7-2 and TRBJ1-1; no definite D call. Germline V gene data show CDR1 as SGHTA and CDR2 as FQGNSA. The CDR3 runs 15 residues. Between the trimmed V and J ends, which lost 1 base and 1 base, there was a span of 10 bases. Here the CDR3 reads CASSLVLSQNTEAFF. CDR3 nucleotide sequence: TGTGCCAGCAGCTTAGTGCTCAGCCAGAACACTGAAGCTTTCTTT.

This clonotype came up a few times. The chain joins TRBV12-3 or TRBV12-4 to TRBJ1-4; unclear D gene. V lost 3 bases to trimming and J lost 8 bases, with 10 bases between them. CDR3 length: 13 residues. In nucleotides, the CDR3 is TGTGCCAGCAGTTTGAGGTTGGAGGAAAAACTGTTTTTT. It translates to CASSLRLEEKLFF.

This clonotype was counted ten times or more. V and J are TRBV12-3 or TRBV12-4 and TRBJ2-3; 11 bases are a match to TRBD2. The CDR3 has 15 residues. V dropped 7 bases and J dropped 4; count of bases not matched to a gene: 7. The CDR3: CASNIAGGRSDTQYF. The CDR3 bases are TGTGCCAGCAATATAGCGGGGGGGCGCTCAGATACGCAGTATTTT.

CDR3 DNA: TGTGCCAGCAGGGGACAGGGGGCCGGCAGCACAGATACGCAGTATTTT. This encodes CASRGQGAGSTDTQYF. This sequence joins TRBV12-3 or TRBV12-4 and TRBJ2-3, with 12 bases that match TRBD1. Trimming at V came to 6 bases and at J to 0 bases, leaving 4 bases not matched to a gene. This CDR3 has 16 amino acids.

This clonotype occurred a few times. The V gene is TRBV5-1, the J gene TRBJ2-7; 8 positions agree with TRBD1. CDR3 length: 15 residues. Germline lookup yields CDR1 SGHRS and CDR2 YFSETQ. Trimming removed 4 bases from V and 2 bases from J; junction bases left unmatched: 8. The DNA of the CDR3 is TGCGCCAGCAGCACGGGACAGGCCCTAACCTACGAGCAGTACTTC. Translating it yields CASSTGQALTYEQYF.

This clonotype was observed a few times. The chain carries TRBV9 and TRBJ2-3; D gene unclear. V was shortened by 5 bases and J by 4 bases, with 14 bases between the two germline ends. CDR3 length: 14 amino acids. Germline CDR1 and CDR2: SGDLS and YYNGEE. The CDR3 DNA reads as TGTGCCAGCAGTGACTCCGTGGGTGCAGATACGCAGTATTTT. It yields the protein CASSDSVGADTQYF. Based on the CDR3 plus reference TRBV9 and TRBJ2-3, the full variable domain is DSGVTQTPKHLITATGQRVTLRCSPRSGDLSVYWYQQSLDQGLQFLIQYYNGEERAKGNILERFSAQQFPDLHSELNLSSLELGDSALYFCASSDSVGADTQYFGPGTRLTVL.

CDR3 in amino acids: CASSLARQDSGNTIYF. In nucleotides, the CDR3 is TGCGCCAGCAGCTTGGCGAGACAAGACTCTGGAAACACCATATATTTT. The rearrangement links TRBV5-1 to TRBJ1-3; no clear D. The CDR3 length is 16 residues. The germline V and J ends were trimmed by 0 bases and 0 bases, with 10 bases remaining between them. The germline CDR1 and CDR2 sequences are SGHRS and YFSETQ. The complete variable domain, with remaining parts taken from reference TRBV5-1 and TRBJ1-3, reads KAGVTQTPRYLIKTRGQQVTLSCSPISGHRSVSWYQQTPGQGLQFLFEYFSETQRNKGNFPGRFSGRQFSNSRSEMNVSTLELGDSALYLCASSLARQDSGNTIYFGEGSWLTVV.

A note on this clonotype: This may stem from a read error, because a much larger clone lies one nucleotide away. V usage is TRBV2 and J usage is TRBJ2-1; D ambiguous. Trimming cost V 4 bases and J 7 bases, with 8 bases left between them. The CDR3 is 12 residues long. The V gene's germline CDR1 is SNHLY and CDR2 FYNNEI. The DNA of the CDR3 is TGTGCCAGCAGTGGATTGGTGAATGAGCAGTTCTTC. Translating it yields CASSGLVNEQFF. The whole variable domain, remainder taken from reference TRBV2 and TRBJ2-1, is EPEVTQTPSHQVTQMGQEVILRCVPISNHLYFYWYRQILGQKVEFLVSFYNNEISEKSEIFDDQFSVERPDGSNFTLKIRSTKLEDSAMYFCASSGLVNEQFFGPGTRLTVL.

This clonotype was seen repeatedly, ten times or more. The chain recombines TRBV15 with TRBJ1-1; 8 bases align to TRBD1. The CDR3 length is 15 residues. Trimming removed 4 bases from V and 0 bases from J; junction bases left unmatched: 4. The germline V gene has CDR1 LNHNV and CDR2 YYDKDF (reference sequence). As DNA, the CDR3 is TGTGCCACCAGCACCCCGGGACAGGTGAACACTGAAGCTTTCTTT. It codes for CATSTPGQVNTEAFF.

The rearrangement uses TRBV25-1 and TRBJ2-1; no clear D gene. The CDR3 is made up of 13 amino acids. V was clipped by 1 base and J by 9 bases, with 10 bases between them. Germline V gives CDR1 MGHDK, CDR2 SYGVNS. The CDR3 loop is CASSESSRGEQFF. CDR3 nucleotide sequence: TGTGCCAGCAGTGAATCGAGTAGAGGTGAGCAGTTCTTC.

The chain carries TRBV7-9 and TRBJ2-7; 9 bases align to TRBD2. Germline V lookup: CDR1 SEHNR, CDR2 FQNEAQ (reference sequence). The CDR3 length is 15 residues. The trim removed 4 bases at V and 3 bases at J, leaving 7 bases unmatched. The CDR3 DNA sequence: TGTGCCAGCAGCTCGGAGCTAGCGGGGAACTACGAGCAGTACGTC. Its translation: CASSSELAGNYEQYV.

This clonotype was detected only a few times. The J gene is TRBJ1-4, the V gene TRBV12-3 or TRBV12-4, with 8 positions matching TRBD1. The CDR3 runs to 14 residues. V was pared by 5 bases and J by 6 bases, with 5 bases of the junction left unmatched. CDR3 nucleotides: TGTGCCAGCAGTCCCCGGACAGGGTATGAAAAACTGTTTTTT. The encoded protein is CASSPRTGYEKLFF.

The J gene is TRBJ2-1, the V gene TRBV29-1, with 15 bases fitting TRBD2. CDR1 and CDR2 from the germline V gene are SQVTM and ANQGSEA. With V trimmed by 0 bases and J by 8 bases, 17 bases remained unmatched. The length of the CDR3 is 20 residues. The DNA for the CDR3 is TGCAGCGTTGAAGAAGTTTTGGGGACTAGCGGGAGGATTCTGAAACATGAGCAGTTCTTC. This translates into CSVEEVLGTSGRILKHEQFF.

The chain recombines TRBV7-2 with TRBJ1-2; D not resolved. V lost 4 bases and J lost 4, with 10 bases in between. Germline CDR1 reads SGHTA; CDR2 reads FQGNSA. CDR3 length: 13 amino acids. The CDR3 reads CASSSTYGYGYTF. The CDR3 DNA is TGTGCCAGCAGCTCGACTTACGGCTATGGCTACACCTTC.

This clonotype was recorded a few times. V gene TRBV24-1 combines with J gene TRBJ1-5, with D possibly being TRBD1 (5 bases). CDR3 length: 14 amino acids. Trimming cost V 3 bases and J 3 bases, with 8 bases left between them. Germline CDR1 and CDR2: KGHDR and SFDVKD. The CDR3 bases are TGTGCCACCAGTGATGGGACCTACAATCAGCCCCAGCATTTT. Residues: CATSDGTYNQPQHF.

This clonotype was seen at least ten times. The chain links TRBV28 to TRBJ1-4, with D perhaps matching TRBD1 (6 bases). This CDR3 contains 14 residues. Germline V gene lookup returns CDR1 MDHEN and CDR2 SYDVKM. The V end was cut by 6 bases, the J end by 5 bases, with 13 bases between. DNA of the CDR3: TGTGCCAGCAGCTACAGTGGGGGCAATGAAAAACTGTTTTTT. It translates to CASSYSGGNEKLFF.

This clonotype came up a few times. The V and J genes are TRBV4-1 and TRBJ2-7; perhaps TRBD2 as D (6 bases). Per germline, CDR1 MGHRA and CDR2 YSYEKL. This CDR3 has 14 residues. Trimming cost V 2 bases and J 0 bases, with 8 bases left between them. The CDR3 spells CASSQTGLSYEQYF. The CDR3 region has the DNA TGCGCCAGCAGCCAAACGGGACTCTCCTACGAGCAGTACTTC.

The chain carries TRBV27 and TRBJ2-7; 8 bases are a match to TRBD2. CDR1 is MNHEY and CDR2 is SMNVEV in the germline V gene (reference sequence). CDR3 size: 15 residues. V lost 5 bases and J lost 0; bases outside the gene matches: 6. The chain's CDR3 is CASSHRLANSYEQYF. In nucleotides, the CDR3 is TGTGCCAGCAGTCATCGACTAGCGAACTCCTACGAGCAGTACTTC.

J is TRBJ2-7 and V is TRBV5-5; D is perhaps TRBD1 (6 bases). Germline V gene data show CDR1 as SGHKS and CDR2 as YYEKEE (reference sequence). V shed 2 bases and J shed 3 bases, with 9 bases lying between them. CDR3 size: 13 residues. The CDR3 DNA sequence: TGTGCCAGCAGCTTAACGGACAGCTACGAGCAGTACTTC. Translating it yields CASSLTDSYEQYF.

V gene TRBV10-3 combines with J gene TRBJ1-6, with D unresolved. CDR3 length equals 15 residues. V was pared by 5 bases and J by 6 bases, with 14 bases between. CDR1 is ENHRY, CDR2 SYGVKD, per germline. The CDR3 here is CAISWTDERNSPLHF. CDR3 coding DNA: TGTGCCATCAGTTGGACCGACGAACGTAATTCACCCCTCCACTTT.

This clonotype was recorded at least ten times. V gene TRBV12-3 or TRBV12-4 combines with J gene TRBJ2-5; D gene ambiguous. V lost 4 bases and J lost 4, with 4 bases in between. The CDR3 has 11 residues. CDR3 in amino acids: CASSYGETQYF. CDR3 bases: TGTGCCAGCAGTTACGGAGAGACCCAGTACTTC.

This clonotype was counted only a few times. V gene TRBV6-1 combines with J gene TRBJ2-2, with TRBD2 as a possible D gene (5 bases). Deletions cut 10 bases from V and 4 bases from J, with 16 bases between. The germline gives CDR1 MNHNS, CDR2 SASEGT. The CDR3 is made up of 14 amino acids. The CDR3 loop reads CATSTRAGTGELFF. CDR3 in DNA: TGTGCCACCTCAACTAGGGCGGGCACCGGGGAGCTGTTTTTT.

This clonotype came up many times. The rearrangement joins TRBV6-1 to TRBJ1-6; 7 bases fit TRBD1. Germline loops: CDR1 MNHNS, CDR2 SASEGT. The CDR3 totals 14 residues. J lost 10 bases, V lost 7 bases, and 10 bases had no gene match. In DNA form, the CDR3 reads TGTGCCAGCAAAACAGGGGACGGGGGATCACCCCTCCACTTT. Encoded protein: CASKTGDGGSPLHF.